This T cell receptor beta chain was found in a study of blood T cell repertoires in COVID-19 (dated by TCRdb to the early 2020s). General notes on the study: Samples covering the acute and convalescent phases of COVID-19 were provided by collaborators in the United States, Italy and Spain. The prospective study material was composed of cDNA or gDNA derived from T cells, B-cell-depleted T cells, or PBMCs. Deeply sampled blood TCRbeta repertoires from subjects exposed to, actively infected with, or recovered from COVID-19 were included in the dataset. A freely available public database, intended as a resource for researchers studying the immune response to SARS-CoV-2, is where the repertoires were released. Samples came from the ongoing ImmuneRACE study (first 160 participants) plus 1,254 subjects from 6 global collaborators. Nearly every sample came with metadata listing a de-identified subject ID, COVID-19 status, age in years and sex. Where available, HLA class I and class II types were taken from metadata supplied by the sample provider and were not determined by assay-based typing.

Trimming takes 4 bases from V and 3 bases from J, and the germline ends sit 16 bases apart. The CDR3 measures 15 amino acids from cysteine to phenylalanine. Only CDR3 DNA is held: 45 bases, read in frame from base 1. CDR1 SGHRS and CDR2 YFSETQ are derived from the germline V gene. The immunoSEQ Assay, a bias-controlled multiplex PCR, was used to amplify TCRbeta CDR3 regions from genomic DNA. The original methods were these. Nucleated cell counts per sample were estimated from amplification of reference gene primers within the assay. To quantify the absolute abundance of each unique TCRbeta CDR3 rearrangement, sequence reads were collapsed and filtered. For each sample, productive Simpson clonality was calculated by taking the square root of Simpson's diversity index across productive rearrangements. TCRdb obtained this table from immuneACCESS and retained in-frame rearrangements with V and J assigned. These tables miss some clones; where compared with another copy, unresolved V genes account for less than half of the shortfall, and the remainder is unexplained. Clone size and V and J calls were adopted from that table, with D and trimming inferred from the DNA. This sample holds around 140,000 clones; roughly 84% were observed only once. The ten top clones hold 35% to 55% of the sample.

Study-wide conclusions, independent of this receptor: How much clinical and demographic metadata was included differed by source and by participant, and the metadata was provided uncurated.

With respect to this clone: Its antigen is not yet known. No much larger clone is present one base from it, and per-base qualities are unavailable.

Whole blood was collected in K2EDTA tubes by collaborating institutions according to the institutions' own protocols. For TCRbeta analysis, collaborator samples were shipped as frozen whole blood, as isolated PBMCs, or as DNA extracted from either sample type. The TCR was taken from a human donor in a cohort sampled during active COVID-19. The chain employs TRBV5-1 and TRBJ1-1; a tentative D call is TRBD1 (6 bases match). Sequencing used peripheral blood. The CDR3 region: CASSPKGGRDTEAFF. The bases are TGCGCCAGCAGCCCCAAGGGGGGGAGGGACACTGAAGCTTTCTTT. The full variable domain, completed from the reference TRBV5-1 and TRBJ1-1 proteins outside the CDR3, reads KAGVTQTPRYLIKTRGQQVTLSCSPISGHRSVSWYQQTPGQGLQFLFEYFSETQRNKGNFPGRFSGRQFSNSRSEMNVSTLELGDSALYLCASSPKGGRDTEAFFGQGTRLTVV.